Listed below are T cell receptor beta chains from one sample, sequenced in a study of OX40 agonist ivuxolimab in advanced cancers. Profiling relied on immunoSEQ multiplex PCR, and the TCRdb table lists in-frame clones only, not all of them. The sample lists fewer than 55,000 clones, 65% to 90% occurring once. Sequenced here: CD4+ or CD8+ T cells sorted from blood, sampled in a trial of the OX40 agonist ivuxolimab. Receptors were obtained from an adult with an advanced solid tumor such as melanoma, head and neck, liver or kidney cancer. Each CDR3 is given with its conserved first and last residue. The order of the fields is clone size, V gene, J gene, D gene, CDR3 protein, CDR3 DNA. A D gene is named only where the DNA matches it firmly. Only part of the rows carry a size: once, few, many, or a class if the clone is expanded.

>-|TRBV28|TRBJ2-7|-
CASSPVGWASSYEQYF
TGTGCCAGCAGTCCCGTCGGATGGGCTAGCTCCTACGAGCAGTACTTC
>once|TRBV28|TRBJ2-2|TRBD2
CASSLLAGGVVAGELFF
TGTGCCAGCAGCTTACTAGCGGGAGGAGTCGTAGCCGGGGAGCTGTTTTTT
>once|TRBV9|TRBJ2-1|-
CASAGTSYNEQFF
TGTGCCAGCGCCGGGACCTCCTACAATGAGCAGTTCTTC
>-|TRBV13|TRBJ2-3|TRBD2
CASSPGLAGTDTQYF
TGTGCCAGCAGCCCGGGACTAGCGGGAACAGATACGCAGTATTTT
>-|TRBV6-5|TRBJ2-1|-
CASSQLGNEQFF
TGTGCCAGCAGTCAGTTAGGCAATGAGCAGTTCTTC
>-|TRBV6-5|TRBJ1-1|-
CASSYSRVLEAFF
TGTGCCAGCAGTTACTCACGGGTACTTGAAGCTTTCTTT
>-|TRBV28|TRBJ1-5|-
CASSLSMDSNQPQHF
TGTGCCAGCAGTTTATCTATGGATAGCAATCAGCCCCAGCATTTT
>few|TRBV4-1|TRBJ1-1|-
CASRRTANTEAFF
TGCGCCAGCAGGCGGACAGCGAACACTGAAGCTTTCTTT
>-|TRBV29-1|TRBJ2-7|-
CSVGEGEQYF
TGCAGCGTTGGTGAGGGGGAGCAGTACTTC
>few|TRBV28|TRBJ1-3|-
CASSPLATGDSGNTIYF
TGTGCCAGCAGTCCCCTGGCTACAGGAGACTCTGGAAACACCATATATTTT
>once|TRBV27|TRBJ2-5|TRBD2
CASSLSAGGETQYF
TGTGCCAGCAGTTTATCGGCGGGAGGAGAGACCCAGTACTTC
>medium-sized|TRBV5-4|TRBJ1-4|-
CASSLGGPEKLFF
TGTGCCAGCAGCTTGGGTGGGCCTGAAAAACTGTTTTTT
>-|TRBV6-4|TRBJ2-1|-
CASSQTGLGYNEQFF
TGTGCCAGCAGTCAAACAGGGCTAGGCTACAATGAGCAGTTCTTC
>-|TRBV28|TRBJ2-2|-
CASSSTGNTGELFF
TGTGCCAGCAGTTCTACAGGGAACACCGGGGAGCTGTTTTTT
>-|TRBV7-8|TRBJ2-7|-
CASSLGLVEQYF
TGTGCCAGCAGCTTAGGATTAGTCGAGCAGTACTTC
>many|TRBV7-9|TRBJ2-3|-
CASSWSTDTQYF
TGTGCCAGCAGCTGGAGCACAGATACGCAGTATTTT
>-|TRBV28|TRBJ1-2|-
CASRTEWYYGYTF
TGTGCCAGCAGAACCGAATGGTACTATGGCTACACCTTC
>-|TRBV4-1|TRBJ1-1|-
CASSPQTGTGRTEAFF
TGCGCCAGCAGCCCGCAAACAGGGACCGGGCGGACTGAAGCTTTCTTT
>-|TRBV27|TRBJ2-5|TRBD2
CASSRLADSETQYF
TGTGCCAGCAGCCGACTAGCCGACTCGGAGACCCAGTACTTC
>once|TRBV9|TRBJ2-1|-
CASSVEGGKVEQFF
TGTGCCAGCAGCGTGGAGGGAGGAAAGGTTGAGCAGTTCTTC
>-|TRBV7-6|TRBJ1-1|TRBD1
CASSHVQGAVTEAFF
TGTGCCAGCAGCCATGTACAGGGGGCGGTCACTGAAGCTTTCTTT
>-|TRBV30|TRBJ2-4|-
CAWSNGLAKNIQYF
TGTGCCTGGAGTAATGGATTAGCCAAAAACATTCAGTACTTC
>-|TRBV6-6|TRBJ2-7|-
CASRTGYEQYF
TGTGCCAGCAGGACAGGCTACGAGCAGTACTTC
>-|TRBV5-4|TRBJ1-1|-
CASSPSSGAEAFF
TGTGCCAGCAGCCCTTCATCAGGCGCTGAAGCTTTCTTT
>-|TRBV5-6|TRBJ2-5|-
CASSGREETQYF
TGTGCCAGCAGCGGACGGGAAGAGACCCAGTACTTC
>-|TRBV28|TRBJ2-2|-
CASSLEGSDTGELFF
TGTGCCAGCAGTTTGGAGGGATCGGACACCGGGGAGCTGTTTTTT
>few|TRBV4-1|TRBJ1-1|-
CASSPSRGLNTEAFF
TGCGCCAGCAGCCCTTCGAGGGGCTTGAACACTGAAGCTTTCTTT
>medium-sized|TRBV9|TRBJ1-2|-
CASSELSYGYTF
TGTGCCAGCAGCGAGTTAAGCTATGGCTACACCTTC
>-|TRBV27|TRBJ2-7|TRBD2
CASRGGVDEQYF
TGTGCCAGCAGGGGGGGGGTTGACGAGCAGTACTTC
>-|TRBV11-3|TRBJ2-1|-
CASTPDSSYNEQFF
TGTGCCAGCACCCCGGACAGCTCCTACAATGAGCAGTTCTTC
>few|TRBV7-8|TRBJ1-3|-
CASSLSEGMENTIYF
TGTGCCAGCAGCTTGTCTGAGGGAATGGAAAACACCATATATTTT
>-|TRBV6-6|TRBJ2-2|-
CASSSGAGELFF
TGTGCCAGCAGTTCCGGGGCCGGGGAGCTGTTTTTT
>few|TRBV27|TRBJ2-3|-
CASSLLASLGTDTQYF
TGTGCCAGCAGTTTATTAGCTAGCCTCGGCACAGATACGCAGTATTTT
>-|TRBV7-6|TRBJ2-7|-
CASSSLQGTYEQYF
TGTGCCAGCAGCTCCCTACAGGGAACCTACGAGCAGTACTTC
>-|TRBV19|TRBJ1-5|TRBD1
CASTPGQGFQPQHF
TGTGCCAGTACCCCTGGACAGGGGTTTCAGCCCCAGCATTTT
>few|TRBV5-6|TRBJ2-7|TRBD2
CASRLTSGLSEQYF
TGTGCCAGCAGATTAACTAGCGGGCTTTCCGAGCAGTACTTC
>few|TRBV28|TRBJ2-5|TRBD2
CASSLWGLGREGQETQYF
TGTGCCAGCAGTTTATGGGGACTAGGGAGAGAAGGGCAAGAGACCCAGTACTTC
>-|TRBV5-1|TRBJ2-1|-
CASSQKYNEQFF
TGCGCCAGCAGCCAGAAATACAATGAGCAGTTCTTC
>-|TRBV7-6|TRBJ1-5|TRBD1
CASSLGIPGQEGNQPQHF
TGTGCCAGCAGCTTAGGAATACCGGGACAGGAGGGGAATCAGCCCCAGCATTTT
>-|TRBV29-1|TRBJ2-3|TRBD1
CSVEATGTEYTDTQYF
TGCAGCGTTGAAGCCACCGGGACAGAATATACAGATACGCAGTATTTT
>-|TRBV28|TRBJ2-7|TRBD1
CASSSTGGTYEQYF
TGTGCCAGCAGCTCTACAGGGGGCACCTACGAGCAGTACTTC
>once|TRBV6-6|TRBJ1-2|-
CASSPGVGNYGYTF
TGTGCCAGCAGTCCCGGGGTGGGGAACTATGGCTACACCTTC
>-|TRBV7-9|TRBJ2-2|-
CASSRDSSGELFF
TGTGCCAGCAGCAGGGACTCCTCCGGGGAGCTGTTTTTT
>-|TRBV7-6|TRBJ2-2|-
CASSPLSNTGELFF
TGTGCCAGCAGCCCCCTTTCGAACACCGGGGAGCTGTTTTTT
>-|TRBV5-4|TRBJ2-2|-
CASSQEESSTGELFF
TGTGCCAGCAGCCAAGAGGAGAGCTCAACCGGGGAGCTGTTTTTT
>-|TRBV25-1|TRBJ2-7|TRBD2
CASSGRASHEQYF
TGTGCCAGCAGCGGGAGGGCCTCGCACGAGCAGTACTTC
>once|TRBV4-1|TRBJ1-1|-
CASSHVDGNTEAFF
TGCGCCAGCAGCCATGTCGACGGAAACACTGAAGCTTTCTTT
>medium-sized|TRBV7-9|TRBJ1-2|-
CASSFLGSNYGYTF
TGTGCCAGCAGCTTTCTGGGAAGTAACTATGGCTACACCTTC
>-|TRBV5-4|TRBJ2-2|-
CASSPAILNTGELFF
TGTGCCAGCAGCCCAGCGATTTTGAACACCGGGGAGCTGTTTTTT
>-|TRBV5-4|TRBJ2-7|-
CASSLVGKVYEQYF
TGTGCCAGCAGCTTGGTAGGGAAAGTTTACGAGCAGTACTTC
>-|TRBV28|TRBJ1-5|-
CASSLGVRALNQPQHF
TGTGCCAGCAGTTTGGGGGTTCGGGCCCTAAATCAGCCCCAGCATTTT
>once|TRBV15|TRBJ1-1|-
CATSRALTGTDTEAFF
TGTGCCACCAGCAGAGCGTTGACCGGGACTGACACTGAAGCTTTCTTT
>-|TRBV6-5|TRBJ2-1|-
CASSYSLNRNEQFF
TGTGCCAGCAGTTACTCCCTAAATAGAAATGAGCAGTTCTTC
>-|TRBV5-6|TRBJ2-1|-
CASSLGQYNEQFF
TGTGCCAGCAGCTTGGGGCAGTACAATGAGCAGTTCTTC
>-|TRBV7-9|TRBJ1-6|-
CASSLVNSPLHF
TGTGCCAGCAGCTTAGTTAATTCACCCCTCCACTTT
>-|TRBV14|TRBJ1-2|-
CASSPTLGYGYTF
TGTGCCAGCAGCCCGACACTAGGCTATGGCTACACCTTC
>-|TRBV4-1|TRBJ2-1|-
CASSLTDLLNPRDEQFF
TGCGCCAGCAGCCTTACCGACTTACTTAACCCGAGGGATGAGCAGTTCTTC
>few|TRBV4-2|TRBJ2-5|TRBD1
CASSQPRTGEETQYF
TGTGCCAGCAGCCAACCCCGGACAGGGGAAGAGACCCAGTACTTC
>-|TRBV11-2|TRBJ1-1|-
CASSLGTATEAFF
TGTGCCAGCAGCTTAGGGACAGCCACTGAAGCTTTCTTT
>-|TRBV27|TRBJ2-1|TRBD1
CASSLEDGTVNEQFF
TGTGCCAGCAGTTTAGAAGATGGGACAGTCAATGAGCAGTTCTTC